The sequence of this TCR beta chain was determined in a study of shared clonotypes between healthy human individuals. CDR3 length: 14 amino acids. The trim removed 6 bases at V and 4 bases at J, leaving 5 bases unmatched. Germline CDR1 is MNHNS and CDR2 is SASEGT. The table came from immunoSEQ multiplex PCR; TCRdb's copy has only in-frame clones and leaves some out. The sample yields around 2.3 million clones, more than 90% seen once. In the case of this clone: At the DNA level, this CDR3 is encoded by other sequences in the same sample as well.

This TCR came from a man younger than 35 in good health. The sample taken for sequencing was naive CD4+ T cells sorted from blood. Subset meaning: CD45RA+ positively selected. The V call is TRBV6-1, the J call TRBJ1-3; 8 nucleotides match TRBD1. CDR3 residues: CASREDRAGNTIYF. The CDR3 DNA sequence: TGTGCCAGCAGAGAGGACAGGGCCGGAAACACCATATATTTT.